The entry below gives a single T cell receptor (beta chain) sequence along with its context. The sample is drawn from a study of T cells after somatic rescue of genetic block. Measured with immunoSEQ multiplex PCR; TCRdb has only the in-frame clones, and not every one. This table holds tens of thousands of clones, 90% to 97% found once. The CDR3 is made up of 12 amino acids. Deletions cut 0 bases from V and 5 bases from J, with 5 bases between. Germline V gives CDR1 SGHKS, CDR2 YYEKEE (reference sequence). This sequence originates from a child under three years old. The J gene is TRBJ1-2, the V gene TRBV5-5; D gene uncertain. The sequenced sample was peripheral blood mononuclear cells (PBMCs). The CDR3: CASSLGPYGYTF. CDR3 nucleotides: TGTGCCAGCAGCTTGGGTCCTTATGGCTACACCTTC.